The rows below give T cell receptor beta chains drawn from one sample of a study of blood T cell repertoires in COVID-19. TCRdb's copy holds only in-frame clones and misses some; the assay was immunoSEQ multiplex PCR. The sample holds 200,000 to 300,000 clones, around 89% seen once. Sequencing input: PBMCs or T cells enriched from blood (not recorded which). Source of these receptors: a man aged 40-50 years who had recovered from COVID-19. Each CDR3 is given with its conserved first and last residue. The D gene is left open where the match is weak. Size is omitted from some rows. Given values are once, few, many or a class for expanded clones.

d_gene | j_gene | abundance | v_gene | CDR3aa | CDR3nt
TRBD1 | TRBJ2-7 | NA | TRBV19 | CASSKAGTEYEQYF | TGTGCCAGTAGTAAGGCCGGGACAGAGTACGAGCAGTACTTC
TRBD2 | TRBJ2-1 | NA | TRBV19 | CASSTSGTHRRGTYNEQFF | TGTGCCAGTAGTACAAGCGGGACCCATCGGCGGGGGACCTACAATGAGCAGTTCTTC
NA | TRBJ1-1 | NA | TRBV19 | CASRHKPSGAFF | TGTGCCAGTAGACACAAACCTAGTGGAGCTTTCTTT
NA | TRBJ2-1 | NA | TRBV12-3/TRBV12-4 | CASSLHGNEQFF | TGTGCCAGCAGTCTTCACGGGAATGAGCAGTTCTTC
TRBD1 | TRBJ2-5 | NA | TRBV10-2 | CASSELGQGAAGRETQYF | TGCGCCAGCAGTGAATTGGGGCAGGGGGCGGCGGGTAGGGAGACCCAGTACTTC
TRBD2 | TRBJ2-1 | once | TRBV11-2 | CASSPGTSSYNEQFF | TGTGCCAGCTCACCCGGGACTAGCTCCTACAATGAGCAGTTCTTC
NA | TRBJ1-2 | NA | TRBV5-5 | CASSLRDLSYGYTF | TGTGCCAGCAGCTTGCGGGACTTGTCCTATGGCTACACCTTC
NA | TRBJ1-5 | few | TRBV6-1 | CASSERLNQPQHF | TGTGCCAGCAGTGAGAGACTCAATCAGCCCCAGCATTTT
TRBD1 | TRBJ1-4 | NA | TRBV5-1 | CASSLVPRGRAQQATNEKLFF | TGCGCCAGCAGCTTGGTGCCCAGGGGGCGCGCCCAACAAGCAACTAATGAAAAACTGTTTTTT
TRBD2 | TRBJ2-1 | NA | TRBV9 | CASSVIAGGGGNEQFF | TGTGCCAGCAGCGTAATAGCGGGAGGTGGGGGTAATGAGCAGTTCTTC
TRBD1 | TRBJ1-5 | NA | TRBV3-1/TRBV3-2 | CASSQGQGSQPQHF | TGTGCCAGCAGCCAAGGACAGGGTTCCCAGCCCCAGCATTTT
TRBD1 | TRBJ1-2 | NA | TRBV7-9 | CASSLDLQGINYGYTF | TGTGCCAGCAGCTTAGATTTACAGGGGATCAACTATGGCTACACCTTC
TRBD2 | TRBJ2-1 | NA | TRBV18 | CASSPPSGGRAEQFF | TGTGCCAGCTCTCCCCCCAGCGGGGGGCGGGCTGAGCAGTTCTTC
NA | TRBJ2-7 | NA | TRBV29-1 | CSANVGGHSYEQYF | TGCAGCGCCAATGTTGGCGGGCACTCCTACGAGCAGTACTTC
NA | TRBJ2-7 | NA | TRBV19 | CASSIDRDYEQYF | TGTGCCAGTAGTATAGATCGGGACTACGAGCAGTACTTC
NA | TRBJ2-7 | NA | TRBV28 | CASSLSGEQYF | TGTGCCAGCAGCCTCTCGGGTGAGCAGTACTTC
NA | TRBJ2-3 | NA | TRBV13 | CASSLEYGGARDTQYF | TGTGCCAGCAGCCTAGAGTATGGGGGGGCAAGAGATACGCAGTATTTT